This T cell receptor (beta chain) was obtained from a study of blood T cell repertoires in COVID-19 (dated by TCRdb to 2019 to 2021). Looking at the study overall: The collaborator samples originated in the United States, Italy and Spain and spanned the acute and convalescent phases of COVID-19. A freely available public database, intended as a resource for researchers studying the immune response to SARS-CoV-2, is where the repertoires were released. Where available, HLA class I and class II types were obtained from metadata supplied by the sample provider rather than from assay-based typing. The dataset comprised deeply sampled blood TCRbeta repertoires from subjects exposed to, actively infected with, or recovered from COVID-19. The sample metadata nearly always contained a de-identified subject ID, COVID-19 status, age in years and sex. The samples were drawn from the first 160 participants of the ongoing ImmuneRACE study and from under 1,500 subjects provided by 6 global collaborators. The prospective study material was composed of cDNA or gDNA derived from T cells, B-cell-depleted T cells, or PBMCs.

Overall results and qualifications from the work: How much clinical and demographic metadata was included differed by source and by participant, and the metadata was provided uncurated.

As regards this clone: There is no known antigen for this receptor. It has no much larger one-base neighbor in the sample; base qualities were not kept.

Relative to germline, V is missing 3 bases and J is missing 0 bases, with 2 bases of the junction outside any gene match. The germline V gene (reference sequence) supplies CDR1 LGHDT and CDR2 YNNKEL. From the cysteine through the phenylalanine, the CDR3 covers 14 amino acids. Of all the DNA, just the CDR3 is kept, 42 bases in frame from base 1. TCRbeta CDR3 regions were amplified from genomic DNA by means of the immunoSEQ Assay, a bias-controlled multiplex PCR. Processing in the source paper ran as follows. The number of nucleated cells in each sample was estimated by amplification of reference gene primers within the assay. Sequence reads were collapsed and filtered to measure the absolute abundance of every unique TCRbeta CDR3 rearrangement. Productive Simpson clonality was computed per sample as the square root of Simpson's diversity index over productive rearrangements. TCRdb took this table from immuneACCESS and kept in-frame rearrangements with V and J called. Such tables lack part of the clones; where checked against another copy, unresolved V genes explain under half of the gap, and the rest is unexplained. V and J calls and clone size follow that table, whereas D and trimming were derived from the DNA. A total of tens of thousands of clones appear in this sample, around four fifths of them only once. The ten largest account for 5.3% of the sample.

The collaborating institutions used their own protocols to collect whole blood in K2EDTA tubes. For TCRbeta analysis, collaborator samples were shipped as frozen whole blood, as isolated PBMCs, or as DNA extracted from either sample type. The origin of this receptor is a man between 65 and 85 years old with acute or convalescent COVID-19. The rearranged chain carries TRBV3-1 (or the pseudogene TRBV3-2) and TRBJ2-7; 7 central bases correspond to TRBD1. The material sequenced was peripheral blood. CDR3 protein: CASSHRDSSYEQYF. The nucleotides are TGTGCCAGCAGCCACCGGGACAGCTCCTACGAGCAGTACTTC.